The 28 T cell receptor beta chains presented below share a single source sample, sequenced in a study of human T cells and chemical hapten exposure. Documented time point: patch test 2, 6 weeks after DPC sensitization. Regarding treatment: therapeutic diphenylcyclopropenone sensitization with weekly scalp DPC. Each CDR3 protein is one row after TCRdb ran MiXCR on the RACE reads. The sample consists of under 100,000 distinct CDR3 sequences, around 9.6% of them appearing once. The material was whole blood, obtained in connection with sensitization to the hapten diphenylcyclopropenone (DPC). Receptor source: a woman aged 25 to 45 with alopecia areata. Some clones in this sample may be carry-over from other donors' samples.

This clonotype was found once. The chain links TRBV7-2 to TRBJ2-2, with 7 positions matching TRBD2. CDR3 length: 15 residues. V shed 2 bases, J shed 5 bases, and the junction held 5 bases outside the gene matches. Germline V gene sequence: CDR1 SGHTA, CDR2 FQGNSA. CDR3 region: CASSLLGTTTGELFF. In nucleotides, the CDR3 is TGTGCCAGCAGCTTATTGGGGACTACAACCGGGGAGCTGTTTTTT.

Written as DNA, the CDR3 is TGTGCCACCAGCAGAGGGGACTATACAGATACGCAGTATTTT. It yields the protein CATSRGDYTDTQYF. The V gene is TRBV15, the J gene TRBJ2-3; 7 bases map to TRBD2. Germline CDR1 and CDR2: LNHNV and YYDKDF (reference sequence). The CDR3 runs 14 residues. V shed 1 base, J shed 3 bases, and the junction held 1 base outside the gene matches.

This clonotype was found many times. The chain couples TRBV20-1 to TRBJ2-3, with D unclear. From germline, CDR1 is DFQATT and CDR2 SNEGSKA (reference sequence). This CDR3 region has 12 residues. CDR3 loop: CRASSSTDTQYF. For the CDR3, the DNA is TGCAGAGCTTCGAGTAGCACAGATACGCAGTATTTT.

Comment on this clonotype: The junction differs from germline at one of its ends, possibly a read error. V gene TRBV6-5 combines with J gene TRBJ1-6; 7 bases are shared with TRBD1. This CDR3 is 14 amino acids long. Germline loops: CDR1 MNHEY, CDR2 SVGAGI. The CDR3 DNA sequence: TGTGCCGGCAGTGGGACAGCTGCAGGGTCACCCCTCCACTTT. This encodes CAGSGTAAGSPLHF.

This clonotype occurred many times. This sequence joins TRBV6-1 and TRBJ1-1, with D unclear. V dropped 2 bases and J dropped 8 bases, with 9 bases sitting between them. CDR1 is MNHNS, CDR2 SASEGT, per germline. The CDR3 spans 12 residues. The CDR3 DNA is TGTGCCAGCAGTGAAAGGCCGACAGAAGCTTTCTTT. Amino acids: CASSERPTEAFF.

The V and J genes are TRBV14 and TRBJ2-7, with TRBD2 identical over 10 bases. The CDR3 is 16 residues long. The germline CDR1 and CDR2 sequences are SGHDN and FVKESK. V lost 4 bases, J lost 6 bases, and 12 bases stayed unmatched. The CDR3 region is CASSPEVAGGRGEQYF. Here the CDR3 DNA reads TGTGCCAGCAGCCCCGAGGTAGCGGGGGGCCGAGGCGAGCAGTACTTC.

This clonotype came up many times. The CDR3: CASRGTGVDTQYF. CDR3 nucleotide sequence: TGTGCCAGCAGGGGGACAGGGGTAGATACGCAGTATTTT. The V gene is TRBV12-3 or TRBV12-4, the J gene TRBJ2-3; 10 bases are shared with TRBD1. Losses at the gene ends were 6 bases for V and 5 bases for J; bases not matched to a gene: 2. This CDR3 comprises 13 residues.

This clonotype was observed at least ten times. The chain carries TRBV7-7 and TRBJ2-1; 7 bases map to TRBD2. Trimming cost V 0 bases and J 4 bases; bases outside gene matches: 3. The CDR3 is 15 amino acids. Germline CDR1 reads SSHAT; CDR2 reads FNYEAQ (reference sequence). The CDR3 here is CASSLALASYNEQFF. The DNA of the CDR3 is TGTGCCAGCAGCTTAGCACTAGCGAGTTACAATGAGCAGTTCTTC.

This clonotype showed up many times. This sequence joins TRBV5-1 and TRBJ1-1; 9 positions agree with TRBD1. The CDR3 consists of 12 residues. Germline CDR1 SGHRS, CDR2 YFSETQ. The trim removed 0 bases at V and 14 bases at J, leaving 5 bases unmatched. CDR3 protein: CASSLAGTGRFF. The CDR3 DNA reads as TGCGCCAGCAGCTTGGCTGGGACAGGGAGATTCTTT.

CDR3 loop: CAWTVGTPRTDTQYF. CDR3 sequence (DNA): TGTGCCTGGACGGTAGGGACCCCCCGCACAGATACGCAGTATTTT. The chain combines TRBV30 with TRBJ2-3; D may be TRBD1 or TRBD2 (5 bases each). Germline CDR1 is GTSNPN and CDR2 is SVGIG (reference sequence). Trimming cost V 4 bases and J 1 base, with 15 bases left between them. The CDR3 length is 15 residues. Based on the CDR3 plus reference TRBV30 and TRBJ2-3, the full variable domain is SQTIHQWPATLVQPVGSPLSLECTVEGTSNPNLYWYRQAAGRGLQLLFYSVGIGQISSEVPQNLSASRPQDRQFILSSKKLLLSDSGFYLCAWTVGTPRTDTQYFGPGTRLTVL.

The chain employs TRBV5-5 and TRBJ1-6, with a tentative D call TRBD1 (5 bases). The germline V and J ends were trimmed by 5 bases and 6 bases, with 9 bases remaining between them. Germline V gene sequence: CDR1 SGHKS, CDR2 YYEKEE (reference sequence). The CDR3 contains 13 residues. The CDR3 loop is CASSWGTNSPLHF. CDR3 DNA: TGTGCCAGCAGTTGGGGGACTAATTCACCCCTCCACTTT.

This clonotype was recorded at least ten times. This sequence joins TRBV7-9 and TRBJ1-1; the D is unclear. Germline V gene data show CDR1 as SEHNR and CDR2 as FQNEAQ (reference sequence). Trimming stripped 5 bases from V and 1 base from J, with 8 bases between. The CDR3 has 13 amino acids. CDR3 sequence: CASSVTQNTEAFF. As DNA, the CDR3 is TGTGCCAGCAGCGTAACACAGAACACTGAAGCTTTCTTT.

This clonotype was observed at least ten times. The chain employs TRBV11-2 and TRBJ1-2; 9 nucleotides line up with TRBD1. The CDR3 has 16 amino acids. The V and J ends lost 4 bases and 6 bases, in that order; junction bases with no gene match: 12. Germline values: CDR1 SGHAT, CDR2 FQNNGV. CDR3 loop: CASSSANRGRHHGYTF. The CDR3 DNA is TGTGCCAGCAGCTCAGCTAACAGGGGGCGTCACCATGGCTACACCTTC.

As to this clonotype: A much larger clone is a single base away; this may be a read error. V and J are TRBV7-2 and TRBJ2-7; D might be TRBD1 (5 bases). CDR1 and CDR2 (germline): SGHTA, FQGNSA. CDR3 length: 13 residues. In DNA form, the CDR3 reads TGTGTCAGCAGCTTAGTTCAGGGCCACGAGCAGTACTTC. Protein sequence: CVSSLVQGHEQYF.

This clonotype was seen ten or more times. This rearrangement joins TRBV6-2 or TRBV6-3 to TRBJ1-5, with 8 bases matching TRBD1. Germline-derived CDR1 and CDR2 are MNHEY and SVGEGT. The CDR3 is 15 residues long. V gave up 6 bases and J gave up 1 base; unmatched junction bases: 5. The CDR3 sequence: CASRSQGASNQPQHF. The CDR3 coding sequence is TGTGCCAGCAGATCCCAGGGGGCCAGCAATCAGCCCCAGCATTTT.

This clonotype was found many times. The genes are TRBV2 and TRBJ2-4, with unresolved D. Germline lookup yields CDR1 SNHLY and CDR2 FYNNEI. The V end was cut by 1 base, the J end by 1 base, with 8 bases between. This CDR3 comprises 15 residues. The CDR3 loop is CASSEDSRAKNIQYF. The CDR3 DNA reads TGTGCCAGCAGTGAAGACAGCCGGGCCAAAAACATTCAGTACTTC.

This clonotype was recorded at least ten times. The chain has TRBV29-1 and TRBJ1-2; D is possibly TRBD1 (5 bases). In germline, CDR1 is SQVTM, CDR2 ANQGSEA. This CDR3 spans 11 amino acids. Between the trimmed V and J ends, which lost 4 bases and 7 bases, there was a span of 10 bases. CDR3 loop: CSVGVTAGYTF. Here the CDR3 DNA reads TGCAGCGTTGGGGTGACAGCTGGCTACACCTTC.

This clonotype came up many times. This chain links TRBV6-2 or TRBV6-3 with TRBJ2-1; D could derive from TRBD1 or TRBD2 (5 bases each). With 5 bases removed from V and 6 bases from J, the gap between germline ends came to 23 bases. Germline CDR1 is MNHEY and CDR2 is SVGEGT. The CDR3 is 17 amino acids. This CDR3 reads CASSPAGTLGVINEQFF. The CDR3 DNA sequence: TGTGCCAGCAGTCCAGCAGGGACCCTAGGGGTAATCAATGAGCAGTTCTTC.

The chain links TRBV30 to TRBJ1-6; D not certain. Trimming removed 0 bases at V and 10 bases at J, with 10 bases between. This CDR3 region has 13 residues. CDR1 and CDR2 (germline): GTSNPN, SVGIG (reference sequence). The CDR3 reads CAWSVNRGSPLHF. The CDR3 bases are TGTGCCTGGAGTGTAAACCGCGGGTCACCCCTCCACTTT.

This clonotype was counted many times. The chain recombines TRBV21-1 with TRBJ1-5; TRBD1 is taken as the D call from the table, unchecked against the DNA. TRBV21-1 is marked as a pseudogene. The CDR3 is made up of 13 amino acids. The CDR3 loop reads CASSSDRDGHLHF. In DNA, the CDR3 is TGTGCCAGCAGCTCAGATCGGGACGGACACTTGCATTTT.

This clonotype was counted at least ten times. The rearrangement uses TRBV29-1 and TRBJ2-3; D possibly corresponds to TRBD2 (7 bases). V lost 7 bases and J 2 bases, leaving 13 bases between the germline ends. The CDR3 covers 13 residues. Germline V gene data show CDR1 as SQVTM and CDR2 as ANQGSEA. CDR3 nucleotide sequence: TGCAGCGGGGGGCTAGCGGTCACAGATACGCAGTATTTT. Translating gives CSGGLAVTDTQYF.

The table lists this clonotype with a few counts. This chain links TRBV28 with TRBJ1-1; D unclear. The CDR3 consists of 11 residues. Trimming took 6 bases from V and 7 from J, leaving 9 bases between them. CDR1 MDHEN and CDR2 SYDVKM come from the germline V gene. The CDR3 DNA reads TGTGCCAGCAGCTCGGGAGATGAAGCTTTCTTT. Its translation: CASSSGDEAFF.

At least ten counts were recorded for this clonotype. The chain has TRBV3-1 and TRBJ2-1, with D possibly being TRBD2 (5 bases). Germline V gives CDR1 LGHDT, CDR2 YNNKEL (reference sequence). This CDR3 spans 14 amino acids. V was cut by 0 bases and J by 3 bases, with 6 bases left in between. The CDR3 DNA reads as TGTGCCAGCAGCCAAGATACTAGCTACAATGAGCAGTTCTTC. This sequence encodes CASSQDTSYNEQFF.

J is TRBJ2-5 and V is TRBV5-8; the D gene is possibly TRBD2 (7 bases). Germline V gene lookup returns CDR1 SGHTS and CDR2 YDEGEE. Trimming stripped 3 bases from V and 4 bases from J, with 16 bases between. There are 15 residues in the CDR3. The CDR3 sequence is CASSYFGGRRETQYF. CDR3 coding DNA: TGTGCCAGCAGCTACTTCGGGGGGCGCCGAGAGACCCAGTACTTC.

This clonotype was seen a handful of times. This sequence joins TRBV4-3 and TRBJ2-7, with D perhaps TRBD2 (6 bases). Trimming cost V 1 base and J 3 bases, with 13 bases left between them. CDR1 is LGHNA and CDR2 is YSLEER in the germline V gene. The CDR3 loop spans 15 amino acids. This CDR3 reads CASSQGILAIYEQYF. The CDR3, as DNA: TGCGCCAGCAGCCAAGGTATACTAGCTATCTACGAGCAGTACTTC.

This clonotype was seen repeatedly, ten times or more. The genes are TRBV4-1 and TRBJ1-3; 8 bases are shared with TRBD1. The V gene end was trimmed by 0 bases and the J gene end by 2 bases; junction bases not matched to a gene: 15. This CDR3 is 20 amino acids long. Germline V lookup: CDR1 MGHRA, CDR2 YSYEKL. The CDR3 here is CASSQDRAARGRGPGNTIYF. The CDR3 coding sequence is TGCGCCAGCAGCCAAGATCGGGCCGCCCGAGGCAGGGGGCCTGGAAACACCATATATTTT.

This clonotype was counted ten times or more. V usage is TRBV4-3 and J usage is TRBJ1-4; the match to TRBD1 covers 7 bases. In germline, CDR1 is LGHNA, CDR2 YSLEER. The CDR3 spans 16 residues. Losses at the gene ends were 0 bases for V and 3 bases for J; bases not matched to a gene: 4. CDR3 nucleotides: TGCGCCAGCAGCCAAGATCCGGGGACAGCTAATGAAAAACTGTTTTTT. This sequence encodes CASSQDPGTANEKLFF.

On this clonotype itself: A clone one base away is much larger, so this may be a read error. The V gene is TRBV4-2, the J gene TRBJ2-2; D is unclear. Germline V gene lookup returns CDR1 LGHNA and CDR2 YNFKEQ. Deletions cut 1 base from V and 4 bases from J, with 1 base between. CDR3 length equals 12 residues. The CDR3 DNA reads as TGTGCCAGCAGCCAAGTCACCGGGGAGCTGTTTTTT. Translation: CASSQVTGELFF.